Below, 11 T cell receptor beta chains from the same sample are listed, as sequenced in a study of spatial heterogeneity in lung cancer. General study results and limits: Mutation tallies in tumors tracked expanded intratumoral alpha and beta TCR counts.

TCRdb reprocessed the 5' RACE reads with MiXCR, giving one entry per CDR3 protein. The sample includes thousands of distinct CDR3 sequences, about 13% seen only once; the top ten take around an eighth. Their antigens remain unidentified. As to time point: sample taken at primary tumor resection. The sequences come from lung tumor tissue, collected at surgery. These receptors came from a male donor with early-stage non-small cell lung cancer.

Many counts were recorded for this clonotype. This chain joins TRBV27 and TRBJ1-1; D is possibly TRBD1 (6 bases). The CDR3 has 15 amino acids. V lost 3 bases, J lost 5 bases, and 16 bases lay in between. The V gene's germline CDR1 is MNHEY and CDR2 SMNVEV (reference sequence). In DNA form, the CDR3 reads TGTGCCAGCAGTTTCTACGTAGGGGGAGGGACTGAAGCTTTCTTT. This gives the protein CASSFYVGGGTEAFF.

This clonotype was detected ten times or more. The J gene is TRBJ2-5, the V gene TRBV29-1; unclear D gene. Germline assignment: CDR1 SQVTM and CDR2 ANQGSEA. Trimming left V 0 bases short and J 0 bases short, with 5 bases between. The CDR3 sequence is 13 residues long. The CDR3 nucleotides are TGCAGCGTTGAAGAAGAGTACCAAGAGACCCAGTACTTC. Amino acid sequence: CSVEEEYQETQYF.

This clonotype was seen many times. V usage is TRBV6-2 or TRBV6-3 and J usage is TRBJ1-1; no clear D. Germline V gene sequence: CDR1 MNHEY, CDR2 SVGEGT. The ends were cut back, 5 bases at V and 5 bases at J, with 9 bases in the middle. The CDR3 runs to 12 residues. The CDR3 DNA is TGTGCCAGCAGTCTATCTTGGACTGAAGCTTTCTTT. The encoded protein is CASSLSWTEAFF.

This clonotype has a count of ten or more. The chain combines TRBV24-1 with TRBJ1-4; 8 bases align to TRBD1. The J segment lost 8 bases and the V segment lost 4 bases, leaving 8 bases of the junction unmatched. Germline V gene sequence: CDR1 KGHDR, CDR2 SFDVKD. This CDR3 has 15 amino acids. The CDR3 here is CATSDRDRGGEKLFF. The CDR3 DNA sequence: TGTGCCACCAGTGACCGAGACAGGGGTGGCGAAAAACTGTTTTTT.

This clonotype has at least ten counts. The chain links TRBV3-1 to TRBJ1-2; no reliable D call. Germline CDR1 reads LGHDT; CDR2 reads YNNKEL (reference sequence). Trimming took off 4 bases at V and 2 bases at J, with 5 bases between the two ends. There are 12 residues in the CDR3. This chain's CDR3 is CASSRENYGYTF. CDR3 in DNA: TGTGCCAGCAGCCGCGAAAACTATGGCTACACCTTC.

The rearrangement joins TRBV2 to TRBJ2-2; 11 bases match TRBD2. The germline CDR1 and CDR2 sequences are SNHLY and FYNNEI. The CDR3 sequence is 14 residues long. V dropped 6 bases and J dropped 10; count of bases not matched to a gene: 7. This CDR3 reads CASRVAGGQEELFF. The CDR3 region has the DNA TGTGCCAGCAGAGTAGCGGGAGGGCAAGAGGAGCTGTTTTTT.

The gene calls are TRBV15 and TRBJ1-5; D is perhaps TRBD1 (5 bases). The germline gives CDR1 LNHNV, CDR2 YYDKDF (reference sequence). V dropped 1 base and J dropped 4 bases, with 11 bases sitting between them. CDR3 size: 15 residues. CDR3 sequence (DNA): TGTGCCACCAGCAGAGTCAGGGTAGGAAATCAGCCCCAGCATTTT. It specifies CATSRVRVGNQPQHF.

This clonotype was seen ten or more times. The chain uses TRBV12-5 and TRBJ1-1; weak D call: TRBD1 (5 bases). The CDR3 sequence is 11 residues long. V shed 6 bases and J shed 10 bases, with 12 bases lying between them. CDR1 and CDR2 from the germline V gene are LGHNT and FRNRAP. DNA of the CDR3: TGTGCTAGTGGCTCAGGGTTAGGAGCTTTCTTT. Translating gives CASGSGLGAFF.

This clonotype was seen repeatedly, ten times or more. This chain joins TRBV5-1 and TRBJ1-1; D is possibly TRBD1 (5 bases). Trimming left V 0 bases short and J 4 bases short, with 13 bases between. This CDR3 spans 15 amino acids. CDR1 is SGHRS, CDR2 YFSETQ, per germline. The CDR3 coding sequence is TGCGCCAGCAGCTTGGCCGGAGGGGTCGGCACTGAAGCTTTCTTT. Encoded protein: CASSLAGGVGTEAFF.

The chain combines TRBV28 with TRBJ2-7, with TRBD2 matching over 7 bases. V dropped 5 bases and J dropped 2; count of bases not matched to a gene: 6. CDR1 and CDR2 from the germline V gene are MDHEN and SYDVKM. CDR3 length: 14 residues. CDR3 nucleotides: TGTGCCAGCAGTCGCGAGCGGGAAGCCTACGAGCAGTACTTC. It yields the protein CASSREREAYEQYF.

This clonotype has a count of ten or more. The chain's CDR3 is CSASTGGTGELFF. CDR3 in DNA: TGCAGTGCTAGTACAGGGGGCACCGGGGAGCTGTTTTTT. The chain uses TRBV20-1 and TRBJ2-2, with 8 bases identical to TRBD1. This CDR3 region has 13 residues. The germline V gene has CDR1 DFQATT and CDR2 SNEGSKA (reference sequence). The junction had 1 base not matched to a gene; V was cut back by 3 bases and J by 4 bases.